This TCR beta chain was recovered during a study of T-cell reconstitution after alpha-beta-depleted transplantation in children. General study points: By one year post-transplant, T-cell counts and diversity largely arose from T cells that were newly produced. Two months or so post-transplant, alpha-beta T cells reportedly derived from several hundred expanded graft clones.

TCRbeta library preparation incorporated unique molecular identifiers. TCRdb re-analysed the PCR reads in MiXCR, keeping a single row per CDR3 protein. There are hundreds of thousands of distinct CDR3 sequences in the sample; roughly 10% occur only once, and about 28% lies in the top ten. V was cut by 2 bases and J by 0 bases, with 24 bases left in between. This CDR3 is 19 amino acids long. The germline V gene has CDR1 DFQATT and CDR2 SNEGSKA (reference sequence). This clonotype was seen many times. Its antigen is unknown. This specimen was PBMCs, taken before TCRalphabeta/CD19-depleted stem cell transplant. J is TRBJ2-3 and V is TRBV20-1; D ambiguous. The sequence was collected from a child under three years old with acute myeloid leukemia, due to receive a stem cell transplant. As DNA, the CDR3 is TGCAGTGCTAGACCGCGCCCGGGCCTTTTTCCGTCTAGCACAGATACGCAGTATTTT. Its translation is CSARPRPGLFPSSTDTQYF.